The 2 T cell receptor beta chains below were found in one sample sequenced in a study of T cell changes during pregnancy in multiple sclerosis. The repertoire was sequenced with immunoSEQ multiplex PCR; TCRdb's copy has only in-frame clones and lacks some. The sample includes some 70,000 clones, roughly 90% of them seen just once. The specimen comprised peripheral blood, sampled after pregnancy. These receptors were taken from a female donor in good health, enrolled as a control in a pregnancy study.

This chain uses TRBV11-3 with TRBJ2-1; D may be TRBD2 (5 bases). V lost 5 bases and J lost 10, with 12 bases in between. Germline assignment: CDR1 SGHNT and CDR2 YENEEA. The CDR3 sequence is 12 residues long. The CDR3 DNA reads TGTGCCAGCAGCCCGGGGTGGGAGGAGCAGTTCTTC. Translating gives CASSPGWEEQFF.

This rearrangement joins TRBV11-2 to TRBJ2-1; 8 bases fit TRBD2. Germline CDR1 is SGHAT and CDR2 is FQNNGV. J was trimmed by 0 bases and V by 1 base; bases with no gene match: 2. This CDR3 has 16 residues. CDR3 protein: CASSLGAGGSYNEQFF. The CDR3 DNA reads TGTGCCAGCAGCTTAGGGGCGGGAGGCTCCTACAATGAGCAGTTCTTC.